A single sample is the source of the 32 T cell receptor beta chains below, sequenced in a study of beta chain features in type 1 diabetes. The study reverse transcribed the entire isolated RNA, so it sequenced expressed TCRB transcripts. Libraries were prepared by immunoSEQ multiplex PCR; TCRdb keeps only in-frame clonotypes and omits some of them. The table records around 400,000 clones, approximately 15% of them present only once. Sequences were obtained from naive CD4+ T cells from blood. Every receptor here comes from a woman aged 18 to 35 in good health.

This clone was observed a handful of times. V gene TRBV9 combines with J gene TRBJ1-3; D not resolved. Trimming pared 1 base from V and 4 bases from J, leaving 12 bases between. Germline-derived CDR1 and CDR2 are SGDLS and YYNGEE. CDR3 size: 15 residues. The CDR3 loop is CASSVRGGGGNTIYF. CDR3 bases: TGTGCCAGCAGCGTACGAGGCGGCGGGGGAAACACCATATATTTT.

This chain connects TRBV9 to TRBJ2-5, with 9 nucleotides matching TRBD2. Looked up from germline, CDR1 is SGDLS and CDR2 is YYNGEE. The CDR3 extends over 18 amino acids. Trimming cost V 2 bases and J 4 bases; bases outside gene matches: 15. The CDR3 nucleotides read TGTGCCAGCAGCGTCACGATTAGCGGGGGTAGTGGGGGAGAGACCCAGTACTTC. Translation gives CASSVTISGGSGGETQYF.

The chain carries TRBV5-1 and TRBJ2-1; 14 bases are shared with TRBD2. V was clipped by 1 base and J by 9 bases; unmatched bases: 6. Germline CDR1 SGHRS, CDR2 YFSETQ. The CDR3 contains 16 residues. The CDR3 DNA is TGCGCCAGCAGCTTGCCCGGGACTAGCGGGAGTGGTGAGCAGTTCTTC. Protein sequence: CASSLPGTSGSGEQFF.

The CDR3 DNA follows: TGTGCCACAGGACAGGGGGTAGCGGCTAGCACAGATACGCAGTATTTT. It codes for CATGQGVAASTDTQYF. The chain has TRBV28 and TRBJ2-3; 10 nucleotides match TRBD1. The germline V gene has CDR1 MDHEN and CDR2 SYDVKM. J lost 0 bases, V lost 10 bases, and 10 bases had no gene match. The CDR3 sequence is 16 residues long.

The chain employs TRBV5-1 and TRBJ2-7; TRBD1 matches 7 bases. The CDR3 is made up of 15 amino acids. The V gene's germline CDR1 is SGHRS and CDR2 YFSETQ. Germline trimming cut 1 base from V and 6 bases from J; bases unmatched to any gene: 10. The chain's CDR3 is CASSLPNRGKGEQYF. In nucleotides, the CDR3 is TGCGCCAGCAGCTTGCCAAACAGGGGTAAGGGCGAGCAGTACTTC.

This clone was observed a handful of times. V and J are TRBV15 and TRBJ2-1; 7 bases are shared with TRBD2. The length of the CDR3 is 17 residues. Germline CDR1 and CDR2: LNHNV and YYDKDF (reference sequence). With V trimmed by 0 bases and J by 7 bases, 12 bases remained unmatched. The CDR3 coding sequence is TGTGCCACCAGCAGAGATCCAGCGACGGGAGGAAGGAATGAGCAGTTCTTC. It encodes CATSRDPATGGRNEQFF.

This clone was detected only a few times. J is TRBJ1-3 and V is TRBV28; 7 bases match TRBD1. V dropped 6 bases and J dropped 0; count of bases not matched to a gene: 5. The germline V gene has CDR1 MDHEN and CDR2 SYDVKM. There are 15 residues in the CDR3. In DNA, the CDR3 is TGTGCCAGCAGACTCGGGACAGCCTCTGGAAACACCATATATTTT. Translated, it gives CASRLGTASGNTIYF.

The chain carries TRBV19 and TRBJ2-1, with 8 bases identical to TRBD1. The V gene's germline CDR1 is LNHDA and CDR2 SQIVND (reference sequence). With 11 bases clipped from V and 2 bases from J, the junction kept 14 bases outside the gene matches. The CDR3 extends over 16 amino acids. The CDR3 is CAEVARGHPAYNEQFF. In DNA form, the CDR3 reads TGTGCCGAGGTGGCCAGGGGGCACCCTGCCTACAATGAGCAGTTCTTC.

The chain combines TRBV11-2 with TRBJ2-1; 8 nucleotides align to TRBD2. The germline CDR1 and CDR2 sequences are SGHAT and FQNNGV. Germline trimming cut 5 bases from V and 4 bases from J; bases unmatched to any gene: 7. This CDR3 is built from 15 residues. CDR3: CASSPAIAGYNEQFF. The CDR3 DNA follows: TGTGCCAGCAGCCCAGCCATAGCGGGGTACAATGAGCAGTTCTTC.

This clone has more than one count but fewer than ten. The chain's CDR3 is CAVHRGANGYTF. Written as DNA, the CDR3 is TGTGCCGTACACAGGGGAGCAAATGGCTACACCTTC. This sequence joins TRBV6-1 and TRBJ1-2; 7 nucleotides agree with TRBD1. CDR3 size: 12 residues. Germline CDR1 is MNHNS and CDR2 is SASEGT. The V gene end was trimmed by 11 bases and the J gene end by 6 bases; junction bases not matched to a gene: 9.

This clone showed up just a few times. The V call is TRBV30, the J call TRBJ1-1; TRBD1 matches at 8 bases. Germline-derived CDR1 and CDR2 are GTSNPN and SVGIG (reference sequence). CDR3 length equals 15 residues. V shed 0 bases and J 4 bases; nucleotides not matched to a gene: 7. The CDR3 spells CAWSVLDTGGTEAFF. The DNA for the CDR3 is TGTGCCTGGAGTGTATTAGATACAGGGGGCACTGAAGCTTTCTTT.

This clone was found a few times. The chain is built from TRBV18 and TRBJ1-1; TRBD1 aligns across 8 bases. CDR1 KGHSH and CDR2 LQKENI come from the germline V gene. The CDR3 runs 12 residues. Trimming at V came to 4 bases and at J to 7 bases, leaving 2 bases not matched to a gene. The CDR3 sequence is CASSLQGVEAFF. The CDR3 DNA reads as TGTGCCAGCTCACTACAGGGGGTTGAAGCTTTCTTT.

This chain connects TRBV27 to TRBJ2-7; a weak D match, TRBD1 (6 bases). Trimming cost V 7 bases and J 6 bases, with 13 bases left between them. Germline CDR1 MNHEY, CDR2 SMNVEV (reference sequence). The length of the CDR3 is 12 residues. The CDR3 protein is CASKTGMSEQYF. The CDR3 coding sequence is TGTGCCAGCAAAACAGGGATGAGCGAGCAGTACTTC.

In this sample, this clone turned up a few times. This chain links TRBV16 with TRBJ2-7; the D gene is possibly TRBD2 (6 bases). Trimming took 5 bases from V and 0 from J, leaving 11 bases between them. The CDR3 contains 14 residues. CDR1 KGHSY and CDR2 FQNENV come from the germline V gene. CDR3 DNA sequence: TGTGCCAGCAGCTACGGACTATACTCCTACGAGCAGTACTTC. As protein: CASSYGLYSYEQYF. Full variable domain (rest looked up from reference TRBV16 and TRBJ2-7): GEEVAQTPKHLVRGEGQKAKLYCAPIKGHSYVFWYQQVLKNEFKFLISFQNENVFDETGMPKERFSAKCLPNSPCSLEIQATKLEDSAVYFCASSYGLYSYEQYFGPGTRLTVT.

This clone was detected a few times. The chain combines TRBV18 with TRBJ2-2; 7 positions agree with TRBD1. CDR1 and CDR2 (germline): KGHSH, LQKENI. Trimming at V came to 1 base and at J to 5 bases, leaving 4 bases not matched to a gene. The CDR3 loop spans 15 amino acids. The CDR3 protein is CASSPRQGWTGELFF. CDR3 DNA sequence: TGTGCCAGCTCACCACGACAGGGTTGGACCGGGGAGCTGTTTTTT.

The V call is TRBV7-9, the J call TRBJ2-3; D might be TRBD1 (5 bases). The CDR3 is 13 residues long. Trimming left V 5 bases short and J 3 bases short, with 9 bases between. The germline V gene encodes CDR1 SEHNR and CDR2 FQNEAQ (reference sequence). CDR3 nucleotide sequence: TGTGCCAGCAGCCGTGCAGGGACAGATACGCAGTATTTT. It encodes CASSRAGTDTQYF.

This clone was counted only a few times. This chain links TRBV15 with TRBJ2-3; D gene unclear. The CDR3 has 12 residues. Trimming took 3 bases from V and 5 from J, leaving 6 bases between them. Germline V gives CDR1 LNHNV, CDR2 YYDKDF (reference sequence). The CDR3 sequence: CATSSRRDTQYF. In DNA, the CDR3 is TGTGCCACCAGCAGCCGTCGAGATACGCAGTATTTT.

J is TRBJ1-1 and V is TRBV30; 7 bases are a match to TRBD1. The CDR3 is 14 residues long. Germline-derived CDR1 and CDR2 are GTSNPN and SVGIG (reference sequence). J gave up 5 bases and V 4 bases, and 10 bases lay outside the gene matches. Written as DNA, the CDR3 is TGTGCCTGGACCACGACGACAGGGTTTACTGAAGCTTTCTTT. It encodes CAWTTTTGFTEAFF. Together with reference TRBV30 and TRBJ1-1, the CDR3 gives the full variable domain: SQTIHQWPATLVQPVGSPLSLECTVEGTSNPNLYWYRQAAGRGLQLLFYSVGIGQISSEVPQNLSASRPQDRQFILSSKKLLLSDSGFYLCAWTTTTGFTEAFFGQGTRLTVV.

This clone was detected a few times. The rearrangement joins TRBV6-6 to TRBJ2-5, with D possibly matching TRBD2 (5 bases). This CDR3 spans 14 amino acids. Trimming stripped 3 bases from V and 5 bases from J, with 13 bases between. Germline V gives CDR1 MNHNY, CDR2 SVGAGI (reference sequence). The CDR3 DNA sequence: TGTGCCAGCAGTTATTATGGAGGCCGGGAGACCCAGTACTTC. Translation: CASSYYGGRETQYF.

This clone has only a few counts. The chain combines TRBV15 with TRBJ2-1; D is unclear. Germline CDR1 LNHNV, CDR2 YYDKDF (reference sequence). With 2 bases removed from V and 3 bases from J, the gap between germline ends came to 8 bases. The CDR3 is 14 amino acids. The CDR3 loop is CATSRSFGYNEQFF. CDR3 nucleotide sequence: TGTGCCACCAGCAGATCTTTCGGCTACAATGAGCAGTTCTTC.

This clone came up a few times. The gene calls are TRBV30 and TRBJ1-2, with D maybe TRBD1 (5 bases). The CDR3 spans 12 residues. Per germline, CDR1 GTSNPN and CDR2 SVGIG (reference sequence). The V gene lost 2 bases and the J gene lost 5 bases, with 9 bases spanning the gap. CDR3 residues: CAWSRRGYGYTF. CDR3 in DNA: TGTGCCTGGAGTAGAAGGGGTTATGGCTACACCTTC.

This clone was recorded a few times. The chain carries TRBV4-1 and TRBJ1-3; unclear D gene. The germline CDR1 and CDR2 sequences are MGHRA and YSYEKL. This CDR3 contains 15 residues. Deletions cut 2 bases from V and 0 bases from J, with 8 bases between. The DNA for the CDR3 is TGCGCCAGCAGCCAACCCCAGGACTCTGGAAACACCATATATTTT. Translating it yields CASSQPQDSGNTIYF.

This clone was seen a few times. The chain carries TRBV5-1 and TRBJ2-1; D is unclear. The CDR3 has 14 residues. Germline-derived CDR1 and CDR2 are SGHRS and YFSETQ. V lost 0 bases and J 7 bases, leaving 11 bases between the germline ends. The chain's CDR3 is CASSLAPGRNEQFF. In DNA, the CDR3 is TGCGCCAGCAGCTTGGCCCCAGGTAGGAATGAGCAGTTCTTC.

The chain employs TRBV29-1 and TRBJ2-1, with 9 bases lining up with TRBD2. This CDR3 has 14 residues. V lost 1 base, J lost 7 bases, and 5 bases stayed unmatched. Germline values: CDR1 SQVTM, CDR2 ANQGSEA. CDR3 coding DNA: TGCAGCGTTGAAGGCGGGAGGGTTAGGAATGAGCAGTTCTTC. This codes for CSVEGGRVRNEQFF.

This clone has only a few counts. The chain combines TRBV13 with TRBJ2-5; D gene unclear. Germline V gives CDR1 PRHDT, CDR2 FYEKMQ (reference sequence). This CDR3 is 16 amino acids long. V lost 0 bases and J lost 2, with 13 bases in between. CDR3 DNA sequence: TGTGCCAGCAGCTTAGGCCAGTTTAACGGGCAAGAGACCCAGTACTTC. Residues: CASSLGQFNGQETQYF. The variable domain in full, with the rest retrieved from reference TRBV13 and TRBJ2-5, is AAGVIQSPRHLIKEKRETATLKCYPIPRHDTVYWYQQGPGQDPQFLISFYEKMQSDKGSIPDRFSAQQFSDYHSELNMSSLELGDSALYFCASSLGQFNGQETQYFGPGTRLLVL.

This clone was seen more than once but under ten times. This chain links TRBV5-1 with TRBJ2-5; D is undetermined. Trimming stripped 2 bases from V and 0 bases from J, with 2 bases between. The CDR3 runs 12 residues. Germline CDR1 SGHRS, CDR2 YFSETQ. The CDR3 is CASSFYQETQYF. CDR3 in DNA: TGCGCCAGCAGCTTCTACCAAGAGACCCAGTACTTC.

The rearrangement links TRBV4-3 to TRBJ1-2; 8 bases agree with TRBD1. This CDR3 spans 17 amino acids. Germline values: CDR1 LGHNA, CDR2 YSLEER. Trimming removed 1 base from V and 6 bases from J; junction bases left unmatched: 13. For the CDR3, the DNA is TGCGCCAGCAGCCAAGCGCGGACGACAGGGGTGTGGGATGGCTACACCTTC. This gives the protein CASSQARTTGVWDGYTF.

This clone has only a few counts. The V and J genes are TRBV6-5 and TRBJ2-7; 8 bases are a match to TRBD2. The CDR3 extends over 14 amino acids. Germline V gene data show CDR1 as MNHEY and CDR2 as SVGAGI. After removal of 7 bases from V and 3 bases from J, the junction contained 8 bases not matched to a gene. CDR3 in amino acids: CASTPGGTHYEQYF. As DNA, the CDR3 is TGTGCCAGCACCCCGGGGGGGACTCACTACGAGCAGTACTTC.

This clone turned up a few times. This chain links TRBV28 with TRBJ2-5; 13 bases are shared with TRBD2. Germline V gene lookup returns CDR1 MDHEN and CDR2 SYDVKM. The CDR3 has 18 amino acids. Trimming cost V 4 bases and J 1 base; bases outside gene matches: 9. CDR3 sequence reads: CASSSPSTSGRAQETQYF. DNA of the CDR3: TGTGCCAGCAGTTCTCCATCCACTAGCGGGAGGGCCCAAGAGACCCAGTACTTC.

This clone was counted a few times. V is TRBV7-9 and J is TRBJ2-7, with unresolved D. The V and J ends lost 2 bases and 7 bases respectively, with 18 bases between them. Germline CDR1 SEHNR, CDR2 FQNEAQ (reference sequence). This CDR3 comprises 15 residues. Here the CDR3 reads CASSLMGRPRGEQYF. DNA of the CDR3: TGTGCCAGCAGCTTAATGGGCAGGCCCCGTGGGGAGCAGTACTTC. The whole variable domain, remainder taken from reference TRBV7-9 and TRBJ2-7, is DTGVSQNPRHKITKRGQNVTFRCDPISEHNRLYWYRQTLGQGPEFLTYFQNEAQLEKSRLLSDRFSAERPKGSFSTLEIQRTEQGDSAMYLCASSLMGRPRGEQYFGPGTRLTVT.

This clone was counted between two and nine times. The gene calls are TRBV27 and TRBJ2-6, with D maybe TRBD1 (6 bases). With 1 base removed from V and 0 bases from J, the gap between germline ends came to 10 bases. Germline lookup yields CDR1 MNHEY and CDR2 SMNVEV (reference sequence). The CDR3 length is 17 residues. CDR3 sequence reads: CASSLWQGNSGANVLTF. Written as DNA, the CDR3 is TGTGCCAGCAGTTTATGGCAGGGGAACTCTGGGGCCAACGTCCTGACTTTC.

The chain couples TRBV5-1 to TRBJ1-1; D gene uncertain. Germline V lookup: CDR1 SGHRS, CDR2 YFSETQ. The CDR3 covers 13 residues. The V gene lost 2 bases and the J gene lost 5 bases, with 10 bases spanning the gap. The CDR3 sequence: CASSFGGRTEAFF. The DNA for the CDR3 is TGCGCCAGCAGCTTTGGAGGGAGGACTGAAGCTTTCTTT.